The T cell receptor beta chain described here comes from a study of Ad26.COV2.S vaccination and SARS-CoV-2 variants. In the study overall: Ad26.COV2.S was injected intramuscularly once or twice, 56 days apart.

The treatment here: roughly 20 received Ad26.COV2.S at low or high dose, single or two shots; 5 received placebo; per-sample allocation not given. Material that was analyzed had been drawn on day 63 after the first vaccine or placebo injection. Aged 18-55 years, donor was enrolled in Boston at some point between 2019 and 2021. Vaccination used an Ad26 vector expressing Wuhan-strain SARS-CoV-2 spike. A note on this clone: Its antigen is not identified.

The method was immunoSEQ multiplex PCR; TCRdb's version includes in-frame clones alone and lacks a portion of them. The table includes about 470,000 clones, about 92% detected once. Study results and limitations: A substantial breadth of spike-specific CD8+ and CD4+ T cell responses after vaccination has been reported.

Germline CDR1 reads LNHDA; CDR2 reads SQIVND (reference sequence). V shed 5 bases and J 4 bases; nucleotides not matched to a gene: 5. This CDR3 contains 15 residues. Sequences were derived from peripheral blood, sampled in a trial of Ad26.COV2.S vaccine versus placebo. This sequence originates from a person between 18 and 65 years old who received the Ad26.COV2.S COVID-19 vaccine or a placebo. V usage is TRBV19 and J usage is TRBJ1-6; 7 nucleotides match TRBD1. CDR3 bases: TGTGCCAGTAGTCCGGCAGGGGGGTATAATTCACCCCTCCACTTT. Its protein is CASSPAGGYNSPLHF.